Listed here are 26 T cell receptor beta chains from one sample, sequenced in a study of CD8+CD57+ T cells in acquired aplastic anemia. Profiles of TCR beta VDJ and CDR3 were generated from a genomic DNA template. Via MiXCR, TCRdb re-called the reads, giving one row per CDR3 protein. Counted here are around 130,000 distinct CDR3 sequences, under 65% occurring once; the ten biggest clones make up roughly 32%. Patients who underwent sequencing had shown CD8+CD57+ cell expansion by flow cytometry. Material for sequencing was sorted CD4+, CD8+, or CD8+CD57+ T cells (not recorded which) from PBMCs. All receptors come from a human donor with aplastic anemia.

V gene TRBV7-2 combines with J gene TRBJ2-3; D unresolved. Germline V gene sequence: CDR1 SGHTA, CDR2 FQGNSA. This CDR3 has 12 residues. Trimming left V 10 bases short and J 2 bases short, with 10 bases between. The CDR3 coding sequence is TGTGCCACCCACAAATACACAGATACGCAGTATTTT. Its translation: CATHKYTDTQYF. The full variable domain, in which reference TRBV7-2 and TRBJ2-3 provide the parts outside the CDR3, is GAGVSQSPSNKVTEKGKDVELRCDPISGHTALYWYRQSLGQGLEFLIYFQGNSAPDKSGLPSDRFSAERTGGSVSTLTIQRTQQEDSAVYLCATHKYTDTQYFGPGTRLTVL.

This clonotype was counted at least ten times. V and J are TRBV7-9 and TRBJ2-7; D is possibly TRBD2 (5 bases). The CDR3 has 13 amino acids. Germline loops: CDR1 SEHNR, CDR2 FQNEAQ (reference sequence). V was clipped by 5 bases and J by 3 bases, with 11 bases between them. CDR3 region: CASSPPAGYEQYF. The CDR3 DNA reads TGTGCCAGCAGCCCCCCGGCGGGCTACGAGCAGTACTTC.

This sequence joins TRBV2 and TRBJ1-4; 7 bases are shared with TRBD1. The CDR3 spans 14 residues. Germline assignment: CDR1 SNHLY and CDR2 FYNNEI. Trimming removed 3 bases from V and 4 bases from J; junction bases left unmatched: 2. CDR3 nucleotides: TGTGCCAGCAGTGAGGGACAGATTAATGAAAAACTGTTTTTT. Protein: CASSEGQINEKLFF.

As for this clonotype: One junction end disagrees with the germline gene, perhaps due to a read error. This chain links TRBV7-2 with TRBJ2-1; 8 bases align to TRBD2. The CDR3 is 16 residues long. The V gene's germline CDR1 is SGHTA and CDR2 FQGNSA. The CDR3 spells CASSSGGSPLYTEQFF. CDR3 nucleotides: TGTGCCAGCAGCTCGGGGGGGTCCCCGTTATACACTGAGCAGTTCTTC.

The CDR3 spells CASSPRGPGGAGELFF. The CDR3 DNA reads TGTGCCAGCAGCCCGAGGGGGCCTGGGGGGGCCGGGGAGCTGTTTTTT. The J gene is TRBJ2-2, the V gene TRBV11-1; perhaps D is TRBD1 or TRBD2 (7 bases each). This CDR3 region has 16 residues. Trimming removed 5 bases at V and 6 bases at J, with 19 bases between. Germline CDR1 SGHAT, CDR2 FQDESV (reference sequence). The full variable domain, its missing parts supplied by reference TRBV11-1 and TRBJ2-2, is EAEVAQSPRYKITEKSQAVAFWCDPISGHATLYWYRQILGQGPELLVQFQDESVVDDSQLPKDRFSAERLKGVDSTLKIQPAELGDSAMYLCASSPRGPGGAGELFFGEGSRLTVL.

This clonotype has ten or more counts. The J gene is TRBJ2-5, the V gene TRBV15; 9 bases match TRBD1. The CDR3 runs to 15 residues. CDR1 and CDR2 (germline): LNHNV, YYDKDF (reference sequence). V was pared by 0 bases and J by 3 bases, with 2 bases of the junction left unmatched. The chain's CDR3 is CATSRDRDREETQYF. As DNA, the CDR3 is TGTGCCACCAGCAGAGACCGGGACAGGGAAGAGACCCAGTACTTC.

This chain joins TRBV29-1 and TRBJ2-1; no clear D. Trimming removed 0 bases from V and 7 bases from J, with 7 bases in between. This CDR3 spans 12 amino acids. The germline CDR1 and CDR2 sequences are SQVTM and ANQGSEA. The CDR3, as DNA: TGCAGCGTTGAAGATACGGGTAATGAGCAGTTCTTC. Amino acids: CSVEDTGNEQFF.

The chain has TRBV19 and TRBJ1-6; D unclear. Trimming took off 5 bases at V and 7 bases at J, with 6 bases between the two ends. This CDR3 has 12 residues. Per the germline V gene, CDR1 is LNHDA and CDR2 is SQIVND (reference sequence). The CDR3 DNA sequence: TGTGCCAGTAGTTCTTTAAATTCACCCCTCCACTTT. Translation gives CASSSLNSPLHF.

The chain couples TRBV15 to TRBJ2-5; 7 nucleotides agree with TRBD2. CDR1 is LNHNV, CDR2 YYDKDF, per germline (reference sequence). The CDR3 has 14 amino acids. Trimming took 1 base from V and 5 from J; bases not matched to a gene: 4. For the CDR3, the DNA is TGTGCCACCAGCAGAGCGGGGGGAAGGGAGACCCAGTACTTC. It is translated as CATSRAGGRETQYF.

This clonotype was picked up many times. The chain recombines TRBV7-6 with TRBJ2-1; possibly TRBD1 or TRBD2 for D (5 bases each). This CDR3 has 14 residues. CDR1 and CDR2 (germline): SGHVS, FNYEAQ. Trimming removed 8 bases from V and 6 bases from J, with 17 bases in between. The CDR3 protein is CASGPVRDRNEQFF. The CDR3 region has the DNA TGTGCCAGCGGGCCCGTCCGGGACCGCAATGAGCAGTTCTTC.

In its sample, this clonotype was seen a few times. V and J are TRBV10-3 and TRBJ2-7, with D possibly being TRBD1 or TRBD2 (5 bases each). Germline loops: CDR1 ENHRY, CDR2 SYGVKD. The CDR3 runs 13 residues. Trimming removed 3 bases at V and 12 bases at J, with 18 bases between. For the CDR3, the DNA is TGTGCCATCAGTGAAGTGGGACGTTCTATTGCGTACTTC. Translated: CAISEVGRSIAYF.

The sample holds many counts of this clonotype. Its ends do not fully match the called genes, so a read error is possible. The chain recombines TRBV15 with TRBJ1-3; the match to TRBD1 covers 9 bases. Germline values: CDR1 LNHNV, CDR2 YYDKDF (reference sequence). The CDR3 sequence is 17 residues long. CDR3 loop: CATSRFLQGAVGNTVYF. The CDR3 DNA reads TGTGCCACCAGCAGGTTTTTACAGGGGGCCGTCGGAAACACCGTATATTTT. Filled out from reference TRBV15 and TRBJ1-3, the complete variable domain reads DAMVIQNPRYQVTQFGKPVTLSCSQTLNHNVMYWYQQKSSQAPKLLFHYYDKDFNNEADTPDNFQSRRPNTSFCFLDIRSPGLGDTAMYLCATSRFLQGAVGNTVYFGEGSWLTVV.

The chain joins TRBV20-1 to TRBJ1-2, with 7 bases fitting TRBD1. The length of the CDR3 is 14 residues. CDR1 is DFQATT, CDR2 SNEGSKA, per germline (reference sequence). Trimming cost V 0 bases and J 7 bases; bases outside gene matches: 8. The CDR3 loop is CSARDLRDRGGYTF. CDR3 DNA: TGCAGTGCTAGAGATTTGAGGGACAGAGGTGGCTACACCTTC.

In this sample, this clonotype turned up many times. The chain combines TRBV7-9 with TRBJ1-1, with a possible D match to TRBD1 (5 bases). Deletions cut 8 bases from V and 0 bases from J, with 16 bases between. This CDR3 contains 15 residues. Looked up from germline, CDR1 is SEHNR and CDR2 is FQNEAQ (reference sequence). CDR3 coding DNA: TGTGCCAGCGCGGGGCAGGGCCTTGTGAACACTGAAGCTTTCTTT. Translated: CASAGQGLVNTEAFF.

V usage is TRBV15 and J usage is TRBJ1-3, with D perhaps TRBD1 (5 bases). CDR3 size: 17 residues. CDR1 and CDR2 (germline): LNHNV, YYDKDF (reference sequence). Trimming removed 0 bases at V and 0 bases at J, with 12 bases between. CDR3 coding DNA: TGTGCCACCAGCAGAGATCTGACAGTACCCTCTGGAAACACCATATATTTT. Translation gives CATSRDLTVPSGNTIYF.

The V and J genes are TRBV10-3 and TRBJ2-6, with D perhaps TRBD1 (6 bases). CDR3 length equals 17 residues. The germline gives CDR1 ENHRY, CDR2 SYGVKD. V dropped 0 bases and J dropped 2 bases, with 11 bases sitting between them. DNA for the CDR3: TGTGCCATCAGTGAGTCCAGGACAGTAACTGGGGCCAACGTCCTGACTTTC. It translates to CAISESRTVTGANVLTF.

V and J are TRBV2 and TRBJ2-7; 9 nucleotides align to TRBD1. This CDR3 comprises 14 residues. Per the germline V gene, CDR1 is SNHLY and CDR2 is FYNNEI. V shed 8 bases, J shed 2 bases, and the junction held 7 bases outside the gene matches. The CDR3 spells CASLGQGEPYEQYF. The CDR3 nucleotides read TGTGCCAGCTTGGGACAGGGAGAACCCTACGAGCAGTACTTC.

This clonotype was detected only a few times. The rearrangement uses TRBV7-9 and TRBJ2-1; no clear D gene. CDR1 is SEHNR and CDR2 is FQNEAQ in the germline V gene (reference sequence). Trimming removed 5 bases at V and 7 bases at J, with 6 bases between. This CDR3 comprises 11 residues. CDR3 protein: CASSGRNEQFF. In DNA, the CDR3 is TGTGCCAGCAGCGGACGTAATGAGCAGTTCTTC.

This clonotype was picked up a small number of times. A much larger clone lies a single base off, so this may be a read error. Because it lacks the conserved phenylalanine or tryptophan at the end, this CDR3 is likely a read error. CDR3 in DNA: TGTGCCAGCCGCGGGGACAGAAACATTCAGTACCTC. This translates into CASRGDRNIQYL. V and J are TRBV2 and TRBJ2-4, with TRBD1 as a possible D gene (7 bases). Trimming shortened V by 8 bases and J by 6 bases, and 11 bases separated the two germline ends. This CDR3 region has 12 residues. Germline loops: CDR1 SNHLY, CDR2 FYNNEI.

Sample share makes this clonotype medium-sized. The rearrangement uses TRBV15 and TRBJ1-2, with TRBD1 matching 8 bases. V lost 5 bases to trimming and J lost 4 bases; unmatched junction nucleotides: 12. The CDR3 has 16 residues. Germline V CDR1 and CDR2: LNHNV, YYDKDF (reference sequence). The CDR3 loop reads CATSADQGARVYGYTF. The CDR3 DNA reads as TGTGCCACCAGCGCAGATCAGGGGGCGCGTGTCTATGGCTACACCTTC.

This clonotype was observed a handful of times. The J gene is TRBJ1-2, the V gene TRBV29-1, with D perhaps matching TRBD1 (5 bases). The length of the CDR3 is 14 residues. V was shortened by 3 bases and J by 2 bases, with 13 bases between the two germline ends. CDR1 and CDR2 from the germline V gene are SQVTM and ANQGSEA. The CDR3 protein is CSVEVWDGNYGYTF. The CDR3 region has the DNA TGCAGCGTTGAGGTCTGGGACGGAAACTATGGCTACACCTTC. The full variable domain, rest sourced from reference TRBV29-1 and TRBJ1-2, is SAVISQKPSRDICQRGTSLTIQCQVDSQVTMMFWYRQQPGQSLTLIATANQGSEATYESGFVIDKFPISRPNLTFSTLTVSNMSPEDSSIYLCSVEVWDGNYGYTFGSGTRLTVV.

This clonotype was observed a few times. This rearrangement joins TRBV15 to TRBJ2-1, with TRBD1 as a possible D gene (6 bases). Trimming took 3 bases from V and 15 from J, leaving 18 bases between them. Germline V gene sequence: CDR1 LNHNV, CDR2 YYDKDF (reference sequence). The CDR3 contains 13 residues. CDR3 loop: CATSSNSVGRGFF. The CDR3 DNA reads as TGTGCCACCAGCAGTAATTCGGTGGGCAGGGGGTTCTTC. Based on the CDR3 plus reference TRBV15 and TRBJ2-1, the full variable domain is DAMVIQNPRYQVTQFGKPVTLSCSQTLNHNVMYWYQQKSSQAPKLLFHYYDKDFNNEADTPDNFQSRRPNTSFCFLDIRSPGLGDTAMYLCATSSNSVGRGFFGPGTRLTVL.

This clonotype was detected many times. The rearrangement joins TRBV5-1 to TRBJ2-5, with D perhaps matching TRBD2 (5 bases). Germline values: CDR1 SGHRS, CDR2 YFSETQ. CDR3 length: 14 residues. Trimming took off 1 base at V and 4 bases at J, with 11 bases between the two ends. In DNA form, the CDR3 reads TGCGCCAGCAGCTTGATCGGGGTAGGAGAGACCCAGTACTTC. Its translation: CASSLIGVGETQYF.

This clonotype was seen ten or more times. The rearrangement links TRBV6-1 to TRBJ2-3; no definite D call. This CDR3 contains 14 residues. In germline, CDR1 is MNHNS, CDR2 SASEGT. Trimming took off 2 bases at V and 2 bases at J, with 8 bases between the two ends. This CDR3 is CASSERTDTDTQYF. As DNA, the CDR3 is TGTGCCAGCAGTGAACGGACGGACACAGATACGCAGTATTTT.

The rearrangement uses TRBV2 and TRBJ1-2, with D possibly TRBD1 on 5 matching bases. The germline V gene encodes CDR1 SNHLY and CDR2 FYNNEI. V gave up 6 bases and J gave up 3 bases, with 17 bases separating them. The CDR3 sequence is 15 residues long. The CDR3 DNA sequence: TGTGCCAGCAGCCAAGATCCAGGGACCGACTATGGCTACACCTTC. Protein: CASSQDPGTDYGYTF.

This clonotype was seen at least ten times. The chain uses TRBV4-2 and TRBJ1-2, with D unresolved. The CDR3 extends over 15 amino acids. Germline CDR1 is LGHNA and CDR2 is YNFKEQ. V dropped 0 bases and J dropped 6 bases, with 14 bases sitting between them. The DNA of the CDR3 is TGTGCCAGCAGCCAAGATGTACAAGGTATCGATGGCTACACCTTC. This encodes CASSQDVQGIDGYTF.